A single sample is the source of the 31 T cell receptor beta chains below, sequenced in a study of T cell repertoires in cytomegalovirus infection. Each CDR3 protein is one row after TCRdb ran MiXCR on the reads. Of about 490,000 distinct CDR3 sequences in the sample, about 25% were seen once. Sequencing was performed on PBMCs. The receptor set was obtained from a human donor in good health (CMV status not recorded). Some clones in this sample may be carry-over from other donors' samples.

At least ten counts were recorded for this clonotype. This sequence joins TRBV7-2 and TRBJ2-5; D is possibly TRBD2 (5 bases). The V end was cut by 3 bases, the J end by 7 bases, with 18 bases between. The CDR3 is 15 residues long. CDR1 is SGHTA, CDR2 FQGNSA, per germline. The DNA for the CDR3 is TGTGCCAGCAGCTTCTATGCCCTCCTCCTAGCGACCCAGTACTTC. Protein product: CASSFYALLLATQYF.

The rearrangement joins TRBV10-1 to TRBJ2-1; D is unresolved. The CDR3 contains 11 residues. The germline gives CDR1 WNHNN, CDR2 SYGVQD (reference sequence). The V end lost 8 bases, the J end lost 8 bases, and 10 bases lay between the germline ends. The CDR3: CASSPGYEQFF. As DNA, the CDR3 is TGCGCCAGCTCACCCGGGTATGAGCAGTTCTTC.

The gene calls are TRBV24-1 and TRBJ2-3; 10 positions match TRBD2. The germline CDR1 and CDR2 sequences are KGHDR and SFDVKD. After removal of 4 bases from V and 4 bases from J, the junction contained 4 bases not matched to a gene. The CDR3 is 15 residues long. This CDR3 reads CATSDPSGSADTQYF. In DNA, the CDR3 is TGTGCCACCAGTGACCCTAGCGGGAGTGCAGATACGCAGTATTTT.

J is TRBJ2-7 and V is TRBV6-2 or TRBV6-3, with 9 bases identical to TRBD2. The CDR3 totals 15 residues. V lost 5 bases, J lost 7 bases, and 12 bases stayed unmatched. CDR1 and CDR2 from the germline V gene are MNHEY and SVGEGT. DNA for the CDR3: TGTGCCAGCAGTGTAGGACTAGCGCAAACGCGGGAGCAGTACTTC. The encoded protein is CASSVGLAQTREQYF.

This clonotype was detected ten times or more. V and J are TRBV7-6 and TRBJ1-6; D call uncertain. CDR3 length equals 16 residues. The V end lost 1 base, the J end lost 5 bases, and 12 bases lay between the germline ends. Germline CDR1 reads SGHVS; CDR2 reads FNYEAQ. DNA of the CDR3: TGTGCCAGCAGCTTAGAAGCCCGGACGGATAATTCACCCCTCCACTTT. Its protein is CASSLEARTDNSPLHF.

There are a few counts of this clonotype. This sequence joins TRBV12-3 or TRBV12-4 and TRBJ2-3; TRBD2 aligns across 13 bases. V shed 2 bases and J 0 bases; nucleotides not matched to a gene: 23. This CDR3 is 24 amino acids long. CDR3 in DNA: TGTGCCAGCAGTTTAAGTCCCGAATTGGTAGCAGGGACTAGCGGGGAATCTAGCACAGATACGCAGTATTTT. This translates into CASSLSPELVAGTSGESSTDTQYF.

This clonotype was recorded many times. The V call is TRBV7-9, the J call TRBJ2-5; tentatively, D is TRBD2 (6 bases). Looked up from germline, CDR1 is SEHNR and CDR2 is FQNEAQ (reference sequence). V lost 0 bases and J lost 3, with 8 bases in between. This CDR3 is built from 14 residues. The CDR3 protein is CASSLARDEETQYF. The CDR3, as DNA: TGTGCCAGCAGCTTAGCGCGGGACGAAGAGACCCAGTACTTC.

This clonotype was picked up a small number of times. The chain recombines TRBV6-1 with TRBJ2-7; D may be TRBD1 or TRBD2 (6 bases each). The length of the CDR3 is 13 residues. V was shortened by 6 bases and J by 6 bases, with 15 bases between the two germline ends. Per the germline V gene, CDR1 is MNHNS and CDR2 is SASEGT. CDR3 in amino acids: CASSTKQGGEQYF. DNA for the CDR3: TGTGCCAGCAGCACTAAACAGGGAGGCGAGCAGTACTTC.

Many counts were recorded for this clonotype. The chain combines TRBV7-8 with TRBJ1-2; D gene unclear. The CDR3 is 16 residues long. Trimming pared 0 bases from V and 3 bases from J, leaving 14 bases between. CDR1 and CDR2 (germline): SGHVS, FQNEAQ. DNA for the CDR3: TGTGCCAGCAGCTTAGCGCGTGGGCAGACTGACTATGGCTACACCTTC. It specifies CASSLARGQTDYGYTF.

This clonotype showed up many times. CDR3 nucleotides: TGTGCCAGCAGCCCACCCACCATACTAGCGGGGCGTTCCACCCCTGCCAAAAACATTCAGTACTTC. It translates to CASSPPTILAGRSTPAKNIQYF. This rearrangement joins TRBV7-3 to TRBJ2-4; TRBD2 matches at 10 bases. Germline V gene lookup returns CDR1 SGHTA and CDR2 FQGTGA. The CDR3 spans 22 residues. J lost 1 base, V lost 5 bases, and 23 bases had no gene match.

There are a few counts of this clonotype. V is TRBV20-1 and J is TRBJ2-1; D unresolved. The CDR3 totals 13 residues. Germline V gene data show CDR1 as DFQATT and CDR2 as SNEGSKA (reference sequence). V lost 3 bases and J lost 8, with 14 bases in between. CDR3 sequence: CSASSPLKDEQFF. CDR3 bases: TGCAGTGCTAGCTCCCCTCTAAAGGATGAGCAGTTCTTC.

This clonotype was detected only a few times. The CDR3 DNA reads as TGTGCCAGCAGTGCCGACAGGAGCTCCTATAATTCACCCCTCCACTTT. Protein: CASSADRSSYNSPLHF. V gene TRBV28 combines with J gene TRBJ1-6, with a possible D match to TRBD1 (6 bases). The CDR3 contains 16 residues. Germline V CDR1 and CDR2: MDHEN, SYDVKM. Trimming left V 5 bases short and J 0 bases short, with 11 bases between.

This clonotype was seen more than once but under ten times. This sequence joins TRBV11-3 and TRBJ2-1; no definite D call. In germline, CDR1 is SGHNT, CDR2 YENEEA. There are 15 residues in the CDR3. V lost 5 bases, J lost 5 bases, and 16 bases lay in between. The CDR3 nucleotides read TGTGCCAGCAGCCCCGGATTCTGGGGTGACAATGAGCAGTTCTTC. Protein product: CASSPGFWGDNEQFF.

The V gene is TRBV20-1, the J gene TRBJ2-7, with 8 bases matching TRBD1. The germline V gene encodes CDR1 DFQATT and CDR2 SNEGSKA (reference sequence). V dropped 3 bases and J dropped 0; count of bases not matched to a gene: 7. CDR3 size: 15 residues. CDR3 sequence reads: CSASERQGPSYEQYF. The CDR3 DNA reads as TGCAGTGCTAGTGAAAGACAGGGGCCCTCCTACGAGCAGTACTTC.

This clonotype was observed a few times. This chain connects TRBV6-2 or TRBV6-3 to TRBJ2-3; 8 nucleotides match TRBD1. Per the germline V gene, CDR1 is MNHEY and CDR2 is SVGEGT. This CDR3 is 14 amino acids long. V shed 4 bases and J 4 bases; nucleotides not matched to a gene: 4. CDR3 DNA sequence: TGTGCCAGCAGTTCTAACAGGGGGGCAGATACGCAGTATTTT. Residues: CASSSNRGADTQYF.

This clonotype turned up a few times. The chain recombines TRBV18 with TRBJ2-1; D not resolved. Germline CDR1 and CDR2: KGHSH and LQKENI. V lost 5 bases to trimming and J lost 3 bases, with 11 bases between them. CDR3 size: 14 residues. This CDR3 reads CASSIPAGYNEQFF. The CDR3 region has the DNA TGTGCCAGCTCAATTCCAGCCGGCTACAATGAGCAGTTCTTC.

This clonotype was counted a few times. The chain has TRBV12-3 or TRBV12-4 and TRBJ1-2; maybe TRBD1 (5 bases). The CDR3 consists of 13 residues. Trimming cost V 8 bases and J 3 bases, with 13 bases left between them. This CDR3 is CASDGTPDYGYTF. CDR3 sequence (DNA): TGTGCCAGCGATGGGACCCCAGACTATGGCTACACCTTC.

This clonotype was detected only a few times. This CDR3 reads CASSSSQGSTDTQYF. CDR3 nucleotides: TGTGCCAGCAGCTCTTCGCAGGGAAGCACAGATACGCAGTATTTT. The J gene is TRBJ2-3, the V gene TRBV7-3; D is possibly TRBD1 (5 bases). The V gene lost 4 bases and the J gene lost 0 bases, with 11 bases spanning the gap. Germline V gene lookup returns CDR1 SGHTA and CDR2 FQGTGA. This CDR3 comprises 15 residues.

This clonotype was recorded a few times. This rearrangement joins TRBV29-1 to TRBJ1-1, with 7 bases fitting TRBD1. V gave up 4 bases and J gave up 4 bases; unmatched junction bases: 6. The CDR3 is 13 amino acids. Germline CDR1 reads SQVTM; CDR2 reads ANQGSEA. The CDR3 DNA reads TGCAGCGTTGCGACAGGGATGAGCACTGAAGCTTTCTTT. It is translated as CSVATGMSTEAFF.

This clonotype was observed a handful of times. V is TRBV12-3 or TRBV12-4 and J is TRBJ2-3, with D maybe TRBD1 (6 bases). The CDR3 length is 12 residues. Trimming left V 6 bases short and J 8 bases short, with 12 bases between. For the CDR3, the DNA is TGTGCCAGCAGACAGGGTTTAGGTACGCAGTATTTT. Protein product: CASRQGLGTQYF.

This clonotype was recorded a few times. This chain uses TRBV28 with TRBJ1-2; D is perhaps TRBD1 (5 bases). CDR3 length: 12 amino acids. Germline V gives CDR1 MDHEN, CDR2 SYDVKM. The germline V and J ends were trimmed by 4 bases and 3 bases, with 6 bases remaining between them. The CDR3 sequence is CASSWGDYGYTF. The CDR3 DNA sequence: TGTGCCAGCAGTTGGGGCGACTATGGCTACACCTTC.

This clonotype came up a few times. As DNA, the CDR3 is TGTGCCAGCATCGAGAGACAGTCCTCCTACGAGCAGTACTTC. This gives the protein CASIERQSSYEQYF. The V call is TRBV5-6, the J call TRBJ2-7; maybe TRBD1 (5 bases). CDR3 length: 14 residues. V was cut by 6 bases and J by 0 bases, with 13 bases left in between. The germline V gene encodes CDR1 SGHDT and CDR2 YYEEEE.

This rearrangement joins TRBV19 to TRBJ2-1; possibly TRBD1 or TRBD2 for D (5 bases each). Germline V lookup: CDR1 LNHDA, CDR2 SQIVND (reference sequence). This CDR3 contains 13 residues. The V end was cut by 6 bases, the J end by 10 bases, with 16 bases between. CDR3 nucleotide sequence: TGTGCCAGTAGGGTGGAAGGATGGGGGGAGCAGTTCTTC. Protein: CASRVEGWGEQFF.

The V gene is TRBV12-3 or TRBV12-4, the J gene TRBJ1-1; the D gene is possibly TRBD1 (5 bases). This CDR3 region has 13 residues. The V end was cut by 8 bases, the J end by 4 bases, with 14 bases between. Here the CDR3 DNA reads TGTGCCAGCTGTCGACGGGGGAGCACTGAAGCTTTCTTT. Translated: CASCRRGSTEAFF.

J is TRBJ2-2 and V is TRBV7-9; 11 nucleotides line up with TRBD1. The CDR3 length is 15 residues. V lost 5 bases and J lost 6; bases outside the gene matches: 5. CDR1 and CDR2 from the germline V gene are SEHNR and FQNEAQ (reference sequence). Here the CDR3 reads CASSPGQGVPGELFF. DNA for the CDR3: TGTGCCAGCAGCCCGGGACAGGGGGTCCCCGGGGAGCTGTTTTTT.

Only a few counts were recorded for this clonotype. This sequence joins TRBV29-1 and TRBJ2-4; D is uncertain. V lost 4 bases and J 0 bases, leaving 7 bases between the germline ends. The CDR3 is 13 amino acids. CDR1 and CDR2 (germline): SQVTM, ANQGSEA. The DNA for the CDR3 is TGCAGCGTTGCTCCCCTAGCCAAAAACATTCAGTACTTC. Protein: CSVAPLAKNIQYF.

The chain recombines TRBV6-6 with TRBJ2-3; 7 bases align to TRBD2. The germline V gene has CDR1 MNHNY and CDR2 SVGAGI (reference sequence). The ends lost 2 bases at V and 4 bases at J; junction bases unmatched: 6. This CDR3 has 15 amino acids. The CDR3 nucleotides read TGTGCCAGCAGTTACGGGAGCGGGAATTCAGATACGCAGTATTTT. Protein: CASSYGSGNSDTQYF.

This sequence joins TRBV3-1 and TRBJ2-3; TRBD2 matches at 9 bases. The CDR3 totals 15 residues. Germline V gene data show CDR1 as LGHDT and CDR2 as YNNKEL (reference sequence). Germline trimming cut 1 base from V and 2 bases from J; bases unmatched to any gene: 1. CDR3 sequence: CASSQASGDTDTQYF. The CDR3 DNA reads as TGTGCCAGCAGCCAAGCTAGCGGGGACACAGATACGCAGTATTTT.

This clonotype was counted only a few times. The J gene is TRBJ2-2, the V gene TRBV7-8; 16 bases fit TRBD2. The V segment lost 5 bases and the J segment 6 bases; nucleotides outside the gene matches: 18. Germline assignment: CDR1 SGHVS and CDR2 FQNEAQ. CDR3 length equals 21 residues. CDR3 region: CASSPWTGTSGRAGLAGELFF. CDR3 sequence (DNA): TGTGCCAGCAGCCCCTGGACCGGGACTAGCGGGAGGGCCGGGCTCGCCGGGGAGCTGTTTTTT.

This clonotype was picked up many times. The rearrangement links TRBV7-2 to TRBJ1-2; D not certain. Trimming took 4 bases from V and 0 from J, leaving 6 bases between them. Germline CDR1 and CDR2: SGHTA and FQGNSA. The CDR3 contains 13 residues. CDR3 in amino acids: CASSSFSNYGYTF. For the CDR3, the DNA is TGTGCCAGCAGCTCGTTCTCTAACTATGGCTACACCTTC.

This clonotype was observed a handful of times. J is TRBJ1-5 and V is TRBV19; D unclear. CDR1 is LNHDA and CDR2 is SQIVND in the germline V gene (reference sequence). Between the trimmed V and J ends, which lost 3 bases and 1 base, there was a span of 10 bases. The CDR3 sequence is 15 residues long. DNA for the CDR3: TGTGCCAGTAGTATTCAGGATGGGAGCAATCAGCCCCAGCATTTT. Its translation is CASSIQDGSNQPQHF. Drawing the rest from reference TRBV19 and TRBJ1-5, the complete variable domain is DGGITQSPKYLFRKEGQNVTLSCEQNLNHDAMYWYRQDPGQGLRLIYYSQIVNDFQKGDIAEGYSVSREKKESFPLTVTSAQKNPTAFYLCASSIQDGSNQPQHFGDGTRLSIL.